Following are 7 T cell receptor beta chains from one sample sequenced in a study of cytomegalovirus exposure and HLA in healthy donors (dated by TCRdb to between 2016 and 2019). Libraries came from the immunoSEQ multiplex PCR assay. For the multiplex PCR, a mixture combining 60 forward primers for TCR Vbeta segments and 13 reverse primers for TCR Jbeta segments was used. This is the immuneACCESS table as TCRdb keeps it, with only in-frame sequences that have V and J called. A part of the clones is gone; compared with another copy, unresolved V genes explain less than half, and the rest is unexplained. Here the sample has about 97,000 clones; 75% to 90% occur a single time. Together, the top ten hold approximately 4% of the sample. The sequenced material came from PBMCs. All receptors derive from a man aged 25 to 45 in good health and CMV-seronegative.

The chain has TRBV27 and TRBJ1-1, with D hard to call. The germline CDR1 and CDR2 sequences are MNHEY and SMNVEV (reference sequence). The CDR3 runs 14 residues. Trimming removed 5 bases from V and 0 bases from J, with 10 bases in between. CDR3 region: CASSAGSLNTEAFF. Written as DNA, the CDR3 is TGTGCCAGCAGTGCAGGATCGTTGAACACTGAAGCTTTCTTT.

J is TRBJ1-3 and V is TRBV28; D gene ambiguous. The CDR3 spans 14 residues. CDR1 MDHEN and CDR2 SYDVKM come from the germline V gene. Trimming took off 6 bases at V and 0 bases at J, with 9 bases between the two ends. Here the CDR3 DNA reads TGTGCCAGCAGCCCCTCTTCCTCTGGAAACACCATATATTTT. This encodes CASSPSSSGNTIYF.

The V gene is TRBV23-1, the J gene TRBJ2-7, with D maybe TRBD2 (5 bases). TRBV23-1 is an ORF for which the function is uncertain. The CDR3 consists of 14 residues. Trimming stripped 1 base from V and 2 bases from J, with 9 bases between. CDR3: CASSQWERTYEQYF. The CDR3 region has the DNA TGCGCCAGCAGTCAATGGGAGAGAACCTACGAGCAGTACTTC.

The V call is TRBV30, the J call TRBJ1-3; D is undetermined. This CDR3 comprises 14 residues. Trimming took off 3 bases at V and 0 bases at J, with 9 bases between the two ends. The germline gives CDR1 GTSNPN, CDR2 SVGIG (reference sequence). CDR3 loop: CAWRSGVSGNTIYF. The CDR3 bases are TGTGCCTGGAGGAGCGGAGTCTCTGGAAACACCATATATTTT. Looking up the rest from reference TRBV30 and TRBJ1-3 gives the full variable domain: SQTIHQWPATLVQPVGSPLSLECTVEGTSNPNLYWYRQAAGRGLQLLFYSVGIGQISSEVPQNLSASRPQDRQFILSSKKLLLSDSGFYLCAWRSGVSGNTIYFGEGSWLTVV.

The CDR3 spells CASSLVKMRSSTDTQYF. DNA of the CDR3: TGTGCCAGCAGCTTGGTGAAAATGAGATCTAGCACAGATACGCAGTATTTT. V usage is TRBV5-5 and J usage is TRBJ2-3; D ambiguous. The CDR3 length is 17 residues. Germline V gives CDR1 SGHKS, CDR2 YYEKEE (reference sequence). The V end was cut by 0 bases, the J end by 0 bases, with 14 bases between.

Only one count was recorded for this clone. V is TRBV21-1 and J is TRBJ2-5; TRBD2 is taken as the D call from the table, unchecked against the DNA. TRBV21-1 constitutes a pseudogene. CDR3 length: 15 residues. The DNA for the CDR3 is TGTGCCAGCAGCAAGGGTGGACTAGCGGAAGAGACCCAGTACTTC. Translating it yields CASSKGGLAEETQYF.

Here the CDR3 reads CAISADRGRFDTQYF. CDR3 coding DNA: TGTGCCATCAGTGCCGACAGGGGGCGCTTCGATACGCAGTATTTT. The chain recombines TRBV10-3 with TRBJ2-3; 10 nucleotides agree with TRBD1. The germline gives CDR1 ENHRY, CDR2 SYGVKD. The trim removed 4 bases at V and 6 bases at J, leaving 7 bases unmatched. CDR3 size: 15 residues.